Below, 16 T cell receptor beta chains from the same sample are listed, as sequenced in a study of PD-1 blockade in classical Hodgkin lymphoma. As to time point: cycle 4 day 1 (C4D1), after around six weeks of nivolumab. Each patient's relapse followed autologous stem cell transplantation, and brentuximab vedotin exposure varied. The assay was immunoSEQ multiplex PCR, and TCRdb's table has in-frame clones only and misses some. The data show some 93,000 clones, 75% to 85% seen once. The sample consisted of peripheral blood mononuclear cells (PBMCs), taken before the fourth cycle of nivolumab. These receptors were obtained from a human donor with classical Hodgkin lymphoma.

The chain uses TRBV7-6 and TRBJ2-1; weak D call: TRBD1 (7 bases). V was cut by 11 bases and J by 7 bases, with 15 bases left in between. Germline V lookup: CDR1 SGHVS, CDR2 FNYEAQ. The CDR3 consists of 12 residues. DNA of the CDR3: TGTGCCGGGGGGCCAGGGGGTAATGAGCAGTTCTTC. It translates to CAGGPGGNEQFF.

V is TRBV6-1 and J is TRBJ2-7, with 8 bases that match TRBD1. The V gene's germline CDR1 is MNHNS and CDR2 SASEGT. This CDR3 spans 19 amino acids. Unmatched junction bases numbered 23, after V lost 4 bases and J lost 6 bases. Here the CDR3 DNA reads TGTGCCAGCAGTGGATCGGCGGCCAGTGGCAGGGGGCTTCCCTCCGAGCAGTACTTC. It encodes CASSGSAASGRGLPSEQYF.

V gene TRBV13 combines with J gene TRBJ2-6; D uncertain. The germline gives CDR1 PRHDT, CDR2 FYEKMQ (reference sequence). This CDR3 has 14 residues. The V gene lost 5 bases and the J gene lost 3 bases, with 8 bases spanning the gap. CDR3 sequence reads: CASSTPGGANVLTF. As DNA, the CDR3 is TGTGCCAGCAGCACCCCGGGTGGGGCCAACGTCCTGACTTTC.

The DNA of the CDR3 is TGTGCCAGCAGTTACGCAGGGTCCGGGGAGCTGTTTTTT. Its translation: CASSYAGSGELFF. The rearrangement uses TRBV6-5 and TRBJ2-2; D may be TRBD1 (5 bases). From germline, CDR1 is MNHEY and CDR2 SVGAGI. This CDR3 has 13 amino acids. V was pared by 2 bases and J by 6 bases, with 7 bases between.

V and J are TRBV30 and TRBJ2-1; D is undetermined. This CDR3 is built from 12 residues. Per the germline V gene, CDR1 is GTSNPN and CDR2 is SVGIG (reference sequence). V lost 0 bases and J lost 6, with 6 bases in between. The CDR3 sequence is CAWSVTSNEQFF. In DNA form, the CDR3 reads TGTGCCTGGAGTGTAACCTCCAATGAGCAGTTCTTC.

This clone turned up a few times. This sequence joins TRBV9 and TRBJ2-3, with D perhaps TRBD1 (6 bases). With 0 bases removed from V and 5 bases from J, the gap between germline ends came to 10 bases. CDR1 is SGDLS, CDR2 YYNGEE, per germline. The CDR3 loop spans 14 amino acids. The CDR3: CASSVEQGRDTQYF. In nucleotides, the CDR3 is TGTGCCAGCAGCGTAGAGCAGGGGCGAGATACGCAGTATTTT.

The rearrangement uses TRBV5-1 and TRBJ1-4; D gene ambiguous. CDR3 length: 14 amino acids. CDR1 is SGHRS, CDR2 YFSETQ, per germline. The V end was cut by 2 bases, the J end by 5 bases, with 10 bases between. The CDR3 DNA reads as TGCGCCAGCAGCTTTAACAGTCAGAATGAAAAACTGTTTTTT. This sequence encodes CASSFNSQNEKLFF.

The CDR3 DNA reads TGTGCCAGCAGCTTAGATCCACACAACACAGATACGCAGTATTTT. The encoded protein is CASSLDPHNTDTQYF. The chain uses TRBV11-2 and TRBJ2-3; D is ambiguous. In germline, CDR1 is SGHAT, CDR2 FQNNGV. V was pared by 0 bases and J by 2 bases, with 9 bases between. CDR3 length equals 15 residues.

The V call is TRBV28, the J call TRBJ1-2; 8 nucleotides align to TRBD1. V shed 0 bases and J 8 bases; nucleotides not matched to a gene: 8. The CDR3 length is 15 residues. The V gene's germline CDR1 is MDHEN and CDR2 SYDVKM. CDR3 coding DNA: TGTGCCAGCAGTTTATGGGGACAGGCCCCTGGGGGCTACACCTTC. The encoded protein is CASSLWGQAPGGYTF.

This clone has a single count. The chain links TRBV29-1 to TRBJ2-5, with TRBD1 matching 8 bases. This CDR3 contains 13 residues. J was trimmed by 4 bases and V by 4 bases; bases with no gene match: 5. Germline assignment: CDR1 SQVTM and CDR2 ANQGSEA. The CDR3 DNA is TGCAGCGTTGGGCTCACAGGGGGAGAGACCCAGTACTTC. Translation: CSVGLTGGETQYF.

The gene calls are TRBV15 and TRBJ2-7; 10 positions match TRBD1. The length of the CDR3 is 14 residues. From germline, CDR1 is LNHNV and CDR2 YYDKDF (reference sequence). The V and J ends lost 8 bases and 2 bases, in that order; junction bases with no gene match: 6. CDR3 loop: CATRRDRGAYEQYF. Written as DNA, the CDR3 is TGTGCCACCCGCCGGGACAGGGGAGCCTACGAGCAGTACTTC.

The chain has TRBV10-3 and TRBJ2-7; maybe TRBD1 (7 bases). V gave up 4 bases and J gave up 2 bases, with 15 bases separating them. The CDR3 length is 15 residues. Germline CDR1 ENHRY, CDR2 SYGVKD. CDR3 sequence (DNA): TGTGCCATCAGTGGTGCGGGACAGCGGACCTACGAGCAGTACTTC. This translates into CAISGAGQRTYEQYF.

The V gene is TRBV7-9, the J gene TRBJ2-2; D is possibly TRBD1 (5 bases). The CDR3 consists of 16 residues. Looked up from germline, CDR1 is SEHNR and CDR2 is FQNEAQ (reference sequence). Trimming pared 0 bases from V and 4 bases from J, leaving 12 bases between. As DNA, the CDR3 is TGTGCCAGCAGCTTAGCCCTAGGGGATCCCACCGGGGAGCTGTTTTTT. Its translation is CASSLALGDPTGELFF.

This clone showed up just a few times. This CDR3 reads CASSSDRTYGYTF. CDR3 coding DNA: TGTGCCAGCAGCTCGGACAGAACCTATGGCTACACCTTC. The V call is TRBV11-2, the J call TRBJ1-2; TRBD1 might be the D (6 bases). The CDR3 is made up of 13 amino acids. Trimming took off 4 bases at V and 4 bases at J, with 10 bases between the two ends. Germline loops: CDR1 SGHAT, CDR2 FQNNGV.

The DNA for the CDR3 is TGTGCCAGTAGTTCGAGGACTAGCGCAAACAATGAGCAGTTCTTC. Protein sequence: CASSSRTSANNEQFF. This sequence joins TRBV19 and TRBJ2-1; 9 positions agree with TRBD2. Per germline, CDR1 LNHDA and CDR2 SQIVND (reference sequence). Losses at the gene ends were 5 bases for V and 5 bases for J; bases not matched to a gene: 7. There are 15 residues in the CDR3. The full variable domain, with the rest looked up from reference TRBV19 and TRBJ2-1, is DGGITQSPKYLFRKEGQNVTLSCEQNLNHDAMYWYRQDPGQGLRLIYYSQIVNDFQKGDIAEGYSVSREKKESFPLTVTSAQKNPTAFYLCASSSRTSANNEQFFGPGTRLTVL.

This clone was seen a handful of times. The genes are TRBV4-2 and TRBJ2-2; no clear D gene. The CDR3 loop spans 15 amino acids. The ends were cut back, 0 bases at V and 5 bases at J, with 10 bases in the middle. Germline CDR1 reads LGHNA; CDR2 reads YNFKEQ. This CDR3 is CASSQDTTLTGELFF. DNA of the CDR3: TGTGCCAGCAGCCAAGATACTACCCTGACCGGGGAGCTGTTTTTT.